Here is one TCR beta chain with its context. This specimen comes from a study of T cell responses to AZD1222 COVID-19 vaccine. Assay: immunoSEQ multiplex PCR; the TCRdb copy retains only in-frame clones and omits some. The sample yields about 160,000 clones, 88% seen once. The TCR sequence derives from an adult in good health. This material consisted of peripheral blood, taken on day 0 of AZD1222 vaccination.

The CDR3 sequence is CASSVGGSGGSSDNEQFF. The CDR3 DNA reads as TGTGCCAGCAGCGTAGGTGGCAGCGGGGGAAGTTCGGACAATGAGCAGTTCTTC. V usage is TRBV9 and J usage is TRBJ2-1, with TRBD2 identical over 8 bases. J was trimmed by 5 bases and V by 0 bases; bases with no gene match: 13. The CDR3 covers 18 residues. Looked up from germline, CDR1 is SGDLS and CDR2 is YYNGEE.